This T cell receptor (beta chain) comes out of a study of cytomegalovirus exposure and HLA in healthy donors. Study-wide results and caveats: A missense variant in DCLRE1C was later tied to TCR beta V- and J-gene trimming. Most likely, a cluster of highly shared sequence variants arose as a sequencing artifact. Among donors in an Asian-associated ancestry cluster, a later analysis reportedly found fewer N-insertions than the roughly 680-donor mean.

Comment on this clone: Its matching antigen is unknown.

The PCR was carried out with 60 Vbeta primers and 13 Jbeta primers. Here immunoSEQ multiplex PCR was the method, and the copy in TCRdb shows in-frame clones only, minus some. Counted here are tens of thousands of clones, about 76% occurring once; the ten biggest clones make up roughly 15%. The receptor's source is a woman in her thirties or forties in good health and CMV-seropositive. Specimen: PBMCs.

The CDR3 loop is CASSALVPMGNEQFF. CDR3 nucleotides: TGTGCCAGCAGCGCACTAGTTCCAATGGGCAATGAGCAGTTCTTC. The J gene is TRBJ2-1, the V gene TRBV9; perhaps TRBD2 as D (5 bases). The CDR3 spans 15 residues. Trimming shortened V by 3 bases and J by 6 bases, and 16 bases separated the two germline ends. CDR1 and CDR2 (germline): SGDLS, YYNGEE.